This T cell receptor (beta chain) is drawn from a study of blood T cell repertoires in COVID-19. Turning to the study itself: Whether acute or convalescent, the COVID-19 samples came from the United States, Italy and Spain.

Assay used: immunoSEQ multiplex PCR; TCRdb lists only in-frame clones, some missing. The table has around 200,000 clones, 75% to 90% seen once. Trimming removed 8 bases at V and 0 bases at J, with 8 bases between. The CDR3 sequence is 13 residues long. Participants came from 24 US areas, aged about 18 to 95 years. Cohort allocation depended upon clinical history that participants reported. In Cohort 3, a recovered donor had either two negative PCRs, clearance, or symptom resolution. The chain carries TRBV12-3 or TRBV12-4 and TRBJ1-5; D is unresolved. Sequencing was done on a sample of PBMCs or T cells enriched from blood (not recorded which). This TCR derives from a young man who had recovered from COVID-19. CDR3 nucleotide sequence: TGTGCCAGCGACCGGGGTAGCAATCAGCCCCAGCATTTT. It codes for CASDRGSNQPQHF.